One and the same sample provided the 5 T cell receptor beta chains below, sequenced in a study of blood T cell repertoires in COVID-19. Measured with immunoSEQ multiplex PCR; TCRdb has only the in-frame clones, and not every one. The data hold over 130,000 clones, with about three quarters observed a single time. The material sequenced was peripheral blood. The source is a woman in her fifties or sixties with active or convalescent COVID-19.

The CDR3 sequence: CASSLEGRVETQYF. The DNA for the CDR3 is TGTGCCAGCAGCTTAGAGGGCAGGGTAGAGACCCAGTACTTC. The J gene is TRBJ2-5, the V gene TRBV7-6; tentative D call: TRBD1 (5 bases). CDR3 length equals 14 residues. Per the germline V gene, CDR1 is SGHVS and CDR2 is FNYEAQ. The V gene lost 1 base and the J gene lost 4 bases, with 10 bases spanning the gap.

The J gene is TRBJ2-7, the V gene TRBV6-2 or TRBV6-3; 7 nucleotides match TRBD1. J was trimmed by 3 bases and V by 6 bases; bases with no gene match: 8. Germline V gene data show CDR1 as MNHEY and CDR2 as SVGEGT. The CDR3 is 14 amino acids. Here the CDR3 reads CASSPRGTDYEQYF. As DNA, the CDR3 is TGTGCCAGCAGCCCCAGGGGGACGGACTACGAGCAGTACTTC.

This chain links TRBV30 with TRBJ2-3, with a tentative D call TRBD1 (5 bases). Germline V lookup: CDR1 GTSNPN, CDR2 SVGIG (reference sequence). The germline V and J ends were trimmed by 0 bases and 5 bases, with 15 bases remaining between them. The CDR3 length is 15 residues. The CDR3 region is CAWSVPWGFGDTQYF. CDR3 DNA sequence: TGTGCCTGGAGTGTACCGTGGGGCTTCGGAGATACGCAGTATTTT.

The V and J genes are TRBV5-6 and TRBJ1-3, with D possibly being TRBD1 (5 bases). CDR3 length equals 17 residues. V lost 0 bases and J 3 bases, leaving 16 bases between the germline ends. CDR1 is SGHDT and CDR2 is YYEEEE in the germline V gene. CDR3 sequence reads: CASSLGRQGIRGNTIYF. The CDR3, as DNA: TGTGCCAGCAGCTTGGGTCGTCAGGGTATCCGTGGAAACACCATATATTTT.

This clone was seen a handful of times. The rearrangement joins TRBV29-1 to TRBJ1-3; a possible D gene is TRBD1 (6 bases). Germline assignment: CDR1 SQVTM and CDR2 ANQGSEA. This CDR3 region has 13 residues. Trimming stripped 4 bases from V and 4 bases from J, with 11 bases between. CDR3 DNA: TGCAGCGTTGGAGGGGGAGACGGAAACACCATATATTTT. Translation gives CSVGGGDGNTIYF.